This TCR beta chain was documented in a study of blood T cells in healthy people across ages. Germline V gives CDR1 MNHNS, CDR2 SASEGT. CDR3 length equals 15 residues. The ends lost 4 bases at V and 5 bases at J; junction bases unmatched: 9. The use of a sample-barcoded 5' primer and a J-beta primer mix characterized a second PCR of about 7 to 12 cycles. Every individual sample yielded 2.5 million or more paired-end reads (each containing CDR3). TCRdb reprocessed the 5' RACE reads with MiXCR, giving one entry per CDR3 protein. The table shows about 580,000 distinct CDR3 sequences, with roughly 48% occurring only once.

Sequencing used blood. This chain connects TRBV6-1 to TRBJ2-5, with 8 bases identical to TRBD1. This TCR came from an older man in good health. CDR3 residues: CASSVDRAGLETQYF. CDR3 in DNA: TGTGCCAGCAGTGTGGACAGGGCCGGTCTCGAGACCCAGTACTTC.